The 26 T cell receptor beta chains presented below share a single source sample, sequenced in a study of blood T cell repertoires in COVID-19. The assay was immunoSEQ multiplex PCR, and TCRdb's table has in-frame clones only and misses some. The sample has roughly 260,000 clones, 88% seen once. Sequencing used peripheral blood. The source of these receptors is a man in his 60s who had recovered from COVID-19.

V gene TRBV30 combines with J gene TRBJ1-2; D possibly corresponds to TRBD1 (6 bases). There are 12 residues in the CDR3. Germline V gene sequence: CDR1 GTSNPN, CDR2 SVGIG (reference sequence). The V gene lost 5 bases and the J gene lost 8 bases, with 15 bases spanning the gap. DNA for the CDR3: TGTGCCTGGGGAGGGGGTGCGGGGGGCTACACCTTC. Translating gives CAWGGGAGGYTF.

The V call is TRBV6-2 or TRBV6-3, the J call TRBJ2-3; D is ambiguous. Germline CDR1 and CDR2: MNHEY and SVGEGT. The length of the CDR3 is 15 residues. Deletions cut 2 bases from V and 1 base from J, with 10 bases between. In nucleotides, the CDR3 is TGTGCCAGCAGTTACAGGTCGCAGGGCACAGATACGCAGTATTTT. Translated: CASSYRSQGTDTQYF.

The V and J genes are TRBV9 and TRBJ2-3; 11 bases agree with TRBD2. The CDR3 runs 15 residues. The trim removed 2 bases at V and 2 bases at J, leaving 1 base unmatched. Germline CDR1 reads SGDLS; CDR2 reads YYNGEE. This CDR3 reads CASSVTSGTTDTQYF. In DNA form, the CDR3 reads TGTGCCAGCAGCGTGACTAGCGGGACCACAGATACGCAGTATTTT.

The chain employs TRBV9 and TRBJ2-1; possibly TRBD2 for D (7 bases). The CDR3 runs 14 residues. Per the germline V gene, CDR1 is SGDLS and CDR2 is YYNGEE. Trimming left V 0 bases short and J 9 bases short, with 13 bases between. DNA for the CDR3: TGTGCCAGCAGCGTAGCTGCGGGGGCTGGTGAGCAGTTCTTC. Its translation: CASSVAAGAGEQFF.

The rearrangement links TRBV5-1 to TRBJ2-1, with 12 positions matching TRBD1. The CDR3 is 15 amino acids. The trim removed 3 bases at V and 9 bases at J, leaving 7 bases unmatched. Looked up from germline, CDR1 is SGHRS and CDR2 is YFSETQ. For the CDR3, the DNA is TGCGCCAGCAGCTGGGACAGGGGGCGTCGAAGTGAGCAGTTCTTC. Its translation: CASSWDRGRRSEQFF. The whole variable domain, filled in from reference TRBV5-1 and TRBJ2-1, reads KAGVTQTPRYLIKTRGQQVTLSCSPISGHRSVSWYQQTPGQGLQFLFEYFSETQRNKGNFPGRFSGRQFSNSRSEMNVSTLELGDSALYLCASSWDRGRRSEQFFGPGTRLTVL.

The rearrangement uses TRBV7-2 and TRBJ1-1, with 7 bases matching TRBD1. Trimming cost V 2 bases and J 3 bases; bases outside gene matches: 3. Germline V CDR1 and CDR2: SGHTA, FQGNSA. The CDR3 runs to 14 residues. The CDR3 protein is CASSLYRGHTEAFF. The CDR3 nucleotides read TGTGCCAGCAGCTTATACAGGGGTCACACTGAAGCTTTCTTT.

J is TRBJ1-1 and V is TRBV3-1 (or the pseudogene TRBV3-2); maybe TRBD1 (5 bases). Germline lookup yields CDR1 LGHDT and CDR2 YNNKEL (reference sequence). Trimming left V 1 base short and J 5 bases short, with 11 bases between. CDR3 length: 14 residues. The CDR3 here is CASSQGGGTTEAFF. The DNA for the CDR3 is TGTGCCAGCAGCCAAGGCGGGGGTACGACTGAAGCTTTCTTT.

This chain links TRBV20-1 with TRBJ2-3, with D hard to call. V lost 3 bases, J lost 0 bases, and 7 bases lay in between. The germline V gene has CDR1 DFQATT and CDR2 SNEGSKA (reference sequence). The length of the CDR3 is 13 residues. CDR3 sequence (DNA): TGCAGTGCTAGTAGCTCCAGCACAGATACGCAGTATTTT. Translation: CSASSSSTDTQYF.

This clone was recorded a few times. This chain links TRBV11-2 with TRBJ2-7; D unresolved. The V and J ends lost 3 bases and 3 bases respectively, with 9 bases between them. Per the germline V gene, CDR1 is SGHAT and CDR2 is FQNNGV. The CDR3 consists of 13 residues. The CDR3 coding sequence is TGTGCCAGCAGCTTTTACGGTTACTACGAGCAGTACTTC. Amino acids: CASSFYGYYEQYF. The complete variable domain, with remaining parts taken from reference TRBV11-2 and TRBJ2-7, reads EAGVAQSPRYKIIEKRQSVAFWCNPISGHATLYWYQQILGQGPKLLIQFQNNGVVDDSQLPKDRFSAERLKGVDSTLKIQPAKLEDSAVYLCASSFYGYYEQYFGPGTRLTVT.

CDR3 loop: CASSLRQGYGELFF. In DNA form, the CDR3 reads TGCGCCAGCAGCTTGAGACAGGGCTACGGGGAGCTGTTTTTT. The chain recombines TRBV5-1 with TRBJ2-2; 7 nucleotides line up with TRBD1. CDR1 and CDR2 (germline): SGHRS, YFSETQ. The CDR3 has 14 amino acids. Trimming at V came to 1 base and at J to 7 bases, leaving 4 bases not matched to a gene. The full variable domain, its missing parts supplied by reference TRBV5-1 and TRBJ2-2, is KAGVTQTPRYLIKTRGQQVTLSCSPISGHRSVSWYQQTPGQGLQFLFEYFSETQRNKGNFPGRFSGRQFSNSRSEMNVSTLELGDSALYLCASSLRQGYGELFFGEGSRLTVL.

The chain recombines TRBV3-1 (or the pseudogene TRBV3-2) with TRBJ1-1; 8 bases are shared with TRBD1. This CDR3 has 13 amino acids. V gave up 8 bases and J gave up 10 bases; unmatched junction bases: 12. Germline V gives CDR1 LGHDT, CDR2 YNNKEL (reference sequence). The DNA for the CDR3 is TGTGCCAGCCTACAAGAAGGACAGGGAGCAGCTTTCTTT. It yields the protein CASLQEGQGAAFF.

J is TRBJ2-7 and V is TRBV11-2; weak D call: TRBD1 (6 bases). The CDR3 runs 15 residues. Germline assignment: CDR1 SGHAT and CDR2 FQNNGV. V was trimmed by 4 bases and J by 2 bases, leaving 15 bases between them. CDR3 DNA sequence: TGTGCCAGCAGCTCACCGGGACACCCCCCCTACGAGCAGTACTTC. It specifies CASSSPGHPPYEQYF.

V gene TRBV9 combines with J gene TRBJ2-7; D unclear. This CDR3 has 13 amino acids. The V end was cut by 0 bases, the J end by 3 bases, with 7 bases between. CDR1 is SGDLS, CDR2 YYNGEE, per germline. The CDR3 reads CASSVDIFYEQYF. The CDR3 coding sequence is TGTGCCAGCAGCGTAGACATTTTCTACGAGCAGTACTTC.

This clone was seen a handful of times. The genes are TRBV7-8 and TRBJ1-2; 11 nucleotides align to TRBD1. The germline gives CDR1 SGHVS, CDR2 FQNEAQ. The CDR3 has 17 residues. The trim removed 0 bases at V and 2 bases at J, leaving 5 bases unmatched. CDR3 sequence (DNA): TGTGCCAGCAGCTTAGCGTCACGGACAGGGGGCAACTATGGCTACACCTTC. It yields the protein CASSLASRTGGNYGYTF. Based on the CDR3 plus reference TRBV7-8 and TRBJ1-2, the full variable domain is GAGVSQSPRYKVAKRGQDVALRCDPISGHVSLFWYQQALGQGPEFLTYFQNEAQLDKSGLPSDRFFAERPEGSVSTLKIQRTQQEDSAVYLCASSLASRTGGNYGYTFGSGTRLTVV.

This clone was observed at least ten times. At one end, the junction sequence differs from germline, possibly due to a read error. This chain joins TRBV7-7 and TRBJ2-3, with 10 bases lining up with TRBD2. Germline CDR1 is SSHAT and CDR2 is FNYEAQ (reference sequence). This CDR3 region has 16 residues. CDR3 sequence reads: CASSLDGSGGRNTQYF. The CDR3 nucleotides are TGTGCTAGCAGCTTAGATGGTAGCGGGGGGCGAAATACGCAGTATTTT. Complete variable domain (other parts from reference TRBV7-7 and TRBJ2-3): GAGVSQSPRYKVTKRGQDVTLRCDPISSHATLYWYQQALGQGPEFLTYFNYEAQPDKSGLPSDRFSAERPEGSISTLTIQRTEQRDSAMYRCASSLDGSGGRNTQYFGPGTRLTVL.

The V call is TRBV19, the J call TRBJ2-3, with D possibly being TRBD2 (6 bases). The CDR3 consists of 14 residues. Germline CDR1 reads LNHDA; CDR2 reads SQIVND (reference sequence). Trimming left V 4 bases short and J 7 bases short, with 15 bases between. The CDR3 DNA sequence: TGTGCCAGTAGTAATTTGGGGGAGGCCTATACGCAGTATTTT. Residues: CASSNLGEAYTQYF. Combining the CDR3 with reference TRBV19 and TRBJ2-3 gives the whole variable domain DGGITQSPKYLFRKEGQNVTLSCEQNLNHDAMYWYRQDPGQGLRLIYYSQIVNDFQKGDIAEGYSVSREKKESFPLTVTSAQKNPTAFYLCASSNLGEAYTQYFGPGTRLTVL.

This clone has a count of ten or more. The chain couples TRBV7-8 to TRBJ2-5, with 7 nucleotides matching TRBD2. With V trimmed by 4 bases and J by 5 bases, 7 bases remained unmatched. This CDR3 is 14 amino acids long. Germline values: CDR1 SGHVS, CDR2 FQNEAQ. DNA for the CDR3: TGTGCCAGCAGCTACGGGGGGTTCGACGAGACCCAGTACTTC. Translation: CASSYGGFDETQYF.

The genes are TRBV18 and TRBJ1-1, with 7 positions matching TRBD1. From germline, CDR1 is KGHSH and CDR2 LQKENI. The CDR3 extends over 15 amino acids. Trimming took 4 bases from V and 2 from J; bases not matched to a gene: 7. DNA for the CDR3: TGTGCCAGCTCACTGGGGGGACAGATTAACACTGAAGCTTTCTTT. Residues: CASSLGGQINTEAFF.

The gene calls are TRBV4-1 and TRBJ1-1; possible D gene TRBD1, 6 bases. V was shortened by 0 bases and J by 4 bases, with 15 bases between the two germline ends. Germline CDR1 is MGHRA and CDR2 is YSYEKL. This CDR3 is 16 amino acids long. CDR3 region: CASSQDRQVPSTEAFF. The CDR3 nucleotides are TGCGCCAGCAGCCAAGACCGACAGGTTCCCAGCACTGAAGCTTTCTTT.

The chain uses TRBV5-4 and TRBJ1-4, with TRBD1 as a possible D gene (5 bases). The length of the CDR3 is 15 residues. The V gene's germline CDR1 is SGHNT and CDR2 YYREEE (reference sequence). V lost 3 bases and J lost 7, with 16 bases in between. The CDR3: CASSSPGAMGEKLFF. The DNA of the CDR3 is TGTGCCAGCAGCTCTCCTGGGGCGATGGGTGAAAAACTGTTTTTT.

The chain employs TRBV9 and TRBJ1-2, with 11 bases identical to TRBD1. This CDR3 region has 15 residues. Germline CDR1 reads SGDLS; CDR2 reads YYNGEE. J gave up 8 bases and V 4 bases, and 10 bases lay outside the gene matches. Here the CDR3 reads CASSTPGQGVYGYTF. The CDR3 DNA sequence: TGTGCCAGCAGCACTCCGGGACAGGGGGTATACGGCTACACCTTC.

The chain recombines TRBV5-1 with TRBJ2-1; D call uncertain. The CDR3 contains 13 residues. Germline V gives CDR1 SGHRS, CDR2 YFSETQ. Trimming stripped 0 bases from V and 7 bases from J, with 8 bases between. The CDR3 DNA reads as TGCGCCAGCAGCTTGGTTCCCTTAAATGAGCAGTTCTTC. Its protein is CASSLVPLNEQFF.

This clone was picked up one time. The J gene is TRBJ1-2, the V gene TRBV6-5; 7 bases are a match to TRBD1. The trim removed 6 bases at V and 7 bases at J, leaving 11 bases unmatched. The CDR3 extends over 14 amino acids. Germline assignment: CDR1 MNHEY and CDR2 SVGAGI. The CDR3 here is CASRSTGEIGGYTF. CDR3 in DNA: TGTGCCAGCAGATCAACAGGGGAAATCGGTGGCTACACCTTC.

The chain combines TRBV7-9 with TRBJ1-1; 8 bases are a match to TRBD1. The germline CDR1 and CDR2 sequences are SEHNR and FQNEAQ (reference sequence). With 2 bases clipped from V and 6 bases from J, the junction kept 8 bases outside the gene matches. The CDR3 loop spans 15 amino acids. The CDR3 loop is CASSLKDREVPEAFF. In DNA, the CDR3 is TGTGCCAGCAGCTTAAAGGACAGGGAGGTACCTGAAGCTTTCTTT.

This clone has a single count. The same CDR3 arises from other DNA sequences in this sample as well. CDR3 sequence: CASSRDSSYEQYF. The CDR3 DNA reads TGTGCCAGCAGCAGGGACAGCTCCTACGAGCAGTACTTC. V is TRBV12-3 or TRBV12-4 and J is TRBJ2-7, with 7 bases lining up with TRBD1. The CDR3 loop spans 13 amino acids. V was clipped by 6 bases and J by 0 bases; unmatched bases: 2.

V and J are TRBV5-1 and TRBJ2-5, with a possible D match to TRBD2 (6 bases). The length of the CDR3 is 14 residues. Germline V gene sequence: CDR1 SGHRS, CDR2 YFSETQ. V was cut by 4 bases and J by 5 bases, with 15 bases left in between. The CDR3 region has the DNA TGCGCCAGCAGCCCTGGGATTGGGGGGGAGACCCAGTACTTC. Its protein product is CASSPGIGGETQYF.